This T cell receptor beta chain was obtained from a study of blood T cell repertoires in COVID-19. The V end lost 3 bases, the J end lost 8 bases, and 11 bases lay between the germline ends. CDR1 is SGHTA and CDR2 is FQGNSA in the germline V gene. The CDR3 is 13 residues long. Generated by immunoSEQ multiplex PCR, the TCRdb table keeps only in-frame clones and is missing some. Of approximately 500,000 clones listed, 85% to 90% are singletons. This sequence originates from a woman between 45 and 60 years old with COVID-19, enrolled during active disease. V gene TRBV7-2 combines with J gene TRBJ2-1; possible D gene TRBD1, 5 bases. The sample comprised peripheral blood. CDR3: CASSLPGSDEQFF. CDR3 bases: TGTGCCAGCAGCTTGCCAGGGTCGGATGAGCAGTTCTTC.